The clone carrying this TCR beta chain was picked up one time. The antigen remains undetermined. Other DNA sequences from this sample encode an identical CDR3 as well. Germline V gene lookup returns CDR1 MNHEY and CDR2 SMNVEV (reference sequence). The length of the CDR3 is 15 residues. V was clipped by 2 bases and J by 1 base, with 8 bases between them. This entry is derived from a study of cytomegalovirus exposure and HLA in healthy donors. Study context: The approximately 120 validation repertoires, a later analysis reported, used the same platform as the approximately 650 first-cohort repertoires.

Here immunoSEQ multiplex PCR was the method, and the copy in TCRdb shows in-frame clones only, minus some. Seen here are about 200,000 clones, around 90% observed once, and the top ten hold 2%. Points from the study as a whole: Cytomegalovirus status was reportedly diagnosed by the classifier with high specificity and sensitivity. Most observed TCR sequences were rare, whereas some public TCRs were detected in many donors.

The donors were part of the roughly 120-subject validation cohort, which stood apart from the approximately 630-subject first cohort. The TCR comes from a woman between 18 and 30 years old in good health and CMV-seropositive. Input material: PBMCs. This chain links TRBV27 with TRBJ2-2; no reliable D call. The CDR3: CASSLRRMNTGELFF. The CDR3 DNA reads as TGTGCCAGCAGTTTACGGCGGATGAACACCGGGGAGCTGTTTTTT.